Below are 13 T cell receptor beta chains sequenced from a single sample in a study of blood T cell repertoires in COVID-19. Clones were sequenced by immunoSEQ multiplex PCR, and TCRdb holds only the in-frame ones, with some missing. The sample holds 250,000 to 350,000 clones, about 81% seen once. Sequenced: peripheral blood. All receptors come from a human donor with COVID-19, enrolled during active disease. The donor label of this sample is uncertain.

The gene calls are TRBV14 and TRBJ1-4; tentative D call: TRBD1 (6 bases). V shed 5 bases and J shed 5 bases, with 21 bases lying between them. CDR3 length: 17 residues. Looked up from germline, CDR1 is SGHDN and CDR2 is FVKESK. CDR3 DNA: TGTGCCAGCAGCGTCGGGGCAGGGGAATGGTTCAATGAAAAACTGTTTTTT. Protein sequence: CASSVGAGEWFNEKLFF.

About this clone: A junction boundary mismatches the germline segment, possibly from a read error. This chain uses TRBV6-6 with TRBJ2-2; 7 bases fit TRBD2. CDR3 size: 13 residues. In germline, CDR1 is MNHNY, CDR2 SVGAGI (reference sequence). This CDR3 is CASSPNGPGGLFF. Here the CDR3 DNA reads TGTGCCAGCAGCCCCAACGGGCCGGGGGGGCTGTTTTTT.

This rearrangement joins TRBV2 to TRBJ2-3; TRBD1 matches 7 bases. J gave up 6 bases and V 2 bases, and 8 bases lay outside the gene matches. Germline V CDR1 and CDR2: SNHLY, FYNNEI. This CDR3 comprises 15 residues. The CDR3 DNA reads as TGTGCCAGCAGTGAAACAGGGGTCGGCGGGGATACGCAGTATTTT. As protein: CASSETGVGGDTQYF.

The chain carries TRBV12-5 and TRBJ2-1; 7 nucleotides align to TRBD2. Germline loops: CDR1 LGHNT, CDR2 FRNRAP. The CDR3 extends over 14 amino acids. V was pared by 6 bases and J by 0 bases, with 2 bases of the junction left unmatched. The CDR3, as DNA: TGTGCTAGTGGCCCTAGCGGCTCCTACAATGAGCAGTTCTTC. It is translated as CASGPSGSYNEQFF.

The V gene is TRBV2, the J gene TRBJ1-5, with D maybe TRBD1 (5 bases). V was trimmed by 6 bases and J by 0 bases, leaving 12 bases between them. Germline CDR1 is SNHLY and CDR2 is FYNNEI. The CDR3 is 15 amino acids. The CDR3 DNA reads as TGTGCCAGCAGCCTCTCGGGGGGTAGCAATCAGCCCCAGCATTTT. Translating it yields CASSLSGGSNQPQHF.

The rearrangement joins TRBV11-2 to TRBJ1-1; D uncertain. The V end was cut by 8 bases, the J end by 0 bases, with 4 bases between. The CDR3 is 11 amino acids. Per the germline V gene, CDR1 is SGHAT and CDR2 is FQNNGV. CDR3 coding DNA: TGTGCCAGCGTAGTGAACACTGAAGCTTTCTTT. It translates to CASVVNTEAFF.

The J gene is TRBJ2-1, the V gene TRBV6-6; the D gene is possibly TRBD2 (5 bases). Germline CDR1 and CDR2: MNHNY and SVGAGI (reference sequence). CDR3 size: 15 residues. V lost 5 bases, J lost 4 bases, and 15 bases lay in between. This chain's CDR3 is CASSPDASGYNEQFF. The CDR3 DNA reads TGTGCCAGCAGTCCGGACGCAAGCGGATACAATGAGCAGTTCTTC.

This chain connects TRBV6-5 to TRBJ2-1, with 8 bases identical to TRBD2. CDR3 size: 15 residues. CDR1 and CDR2 (germline): MNHEY, SVGAGI. Unmatched junction bases numbered 8, after V lost 5 bases and J lost 5 bases. This chain's CDR3 is CASSIIAGTNNEQFF. CDR3 nucleotide sequence: TGTGCCAGCAGTATAATAGCGGGAACGAACAATGAGCAGTTCTTC.

The rearrangement links TRBV24-1 to TRBJ1-1; 8 positions agree with TRBD1. The CDR3 is made up of 15 amino acids. After removal of 3 bases from V and 10 bases from J, the junction contained 12 bases not matched to a gene. The germline V gene has CDR1 KGHDR and CDR2 SFDVKD. The CDR3 region is CATSDPDRELRGAFF. The CDR3 coding sequence is TGTGCCACCAGTGATCCGGACAGGGAGCTCCGGGGAGCTTTCTTT.

V usage is TRBV10-3 and J usage is TRBJ2-7; 7 positions agree with TRBD2. The CDR3 extends over 14 amino acids. Losses at the gene ends were 6 bases for V and 0 bases for J; bases not matched to a gene: 5. Germline CDR1 and CDR2: ENHRY and SYGVKD. CDR3 region: CAISWDYGSYEQYF. DNA of the CDR3: TGTGCCATCAGCTGGGACTATGGCTCCTACGAGCAGTACTTC.

The gene calls are TRBV24-1 and TRBJ2-3; 14 nucleotides match TRBD2. Looked up from germline, CDR1 is KGHDR and CDR2 is SFDVKD. There are 17 residues in the CDR3. Trimming at V came to 10 bases and at J to 1 base, leaving 9 bases not matched to a gene. The CDR3 reads CATERTSGRWGTDTQYF. The CDR3 DNA reads TGTGCCACAGAACGGACTAGCGGGAGGTGGGGCACAGATACGCAGTATTTT.

The rearrangement uses TRBV28 and TRBJ2-7; TRBD2 agrees at 12 bases. The CDR3 totals 17 residues. Germline lookup yields CDR1 MDHEN and CDR2 SYDVKM. V gave up 2 bases and J gave up 3 bases; unmatched junction bases: 8. In nucleotides, the CDR3 is TGTGCCAGCAGTTTACCTAGCGGGAGGGCCGGTGGCTACGAGCAGTACTTC. Its protein is CASSLPSGRAGGYEQYF.

The count of this clone is one. V usage is TRBV5-8 and J usage is TRBJ1-1; no firm D call. Germline-derived CDR1 and CDR2 are SGHTS and YDEGEE. This CDR3 is 13 amino acids long. Trimming took 1 base from V and 2 from J, leaving 6 bases between them. The CDR3 nucleotides read TGTGCCAGCAGCTTGACGGGTAACACTGAAGCTTTCTTT. It is translated as CASSLTGNTEAFF.